This T cell receptor beta chain is drawn from a study of regulatory T cells in long-lasting Graves disease. iRepertoire HTBI primers and Arm-PCR of CDR3 regions built TCR beta libraries. TCRdb redid the calling of the multiplex PCR reads with MiXCR, one entry per CDR3 protein. The sample has about 430,000 distinct CDR3 sequences, approximately 15% seen once; the top ten hold about 8.2%. This clonotype was detected a few times. V was clipped by 5 bases and J by 5 bases, with 13 bases between them. The CDR3 totals 15 residues. Germline CDR1 MDHEN, CDR2 SYDVKM. Time point given: newly diagnosed GD, antithyroid drugs for less than 3 months. RNA isolated from PBMCs was used to make the TCR library. These records were also assigned to another study, of T cells in Graves' hyperthyroidism and ophthalmopathy.

The sequencing here drew on peripheral blood mononuclear cells (PBMCs), taken at new diagnosis, from a patient treated with antithyroid drugs. This chain joins TRBV28 and TRBJ1-6; a possible D gene is TRBD1 (6 bases). This TCR came from a woman aged 35 to 49 with Graves disease. CDR3 coding DNA: TGTGCCAGCAGTCGGGGGGACATAGATAATTCACCCCTCCACTTT. Amino acids: CASSRGDIDNSPLHF.